The 7 T cell receptor beta chains given below trace back to one sample, sequenced in a study of vaccination effects on CD4 cells after COVID-19 (dated by TCRdb to 2022 to 2024). Library creation used the immunoSEQ multiplex PCR assay. As stored in TCRdb, this immuneACCESS dataset retains in-frame rearrangements with V and J assigned. A fraction of the clones does not appear; measured against another copy, unresolved V genes explain less than half of the discrepancy, and the remainder lacks a known reason. This sample has about 20,000 clones in its table, and around 70% of those were observed once. The ten largest clonotypes hold 16% of the sample. To identify antigen-specific CD4+ T cell clonotypes by their expansion, the ViraFEST assay first stimulated PBMC with viral peptide pools and then applied TCR sequencing. After approximately 11 days of culture, CD4+ T cells were isolated with the EasySep CD4+ T cell isolation kit. Convalescent patients had PCR-confirmed SARS-CoV-2 infection between March and December 2020, before Alpha, Beta and Delta variants emerged in the United States.

These receptors have no identified antigens. The sample consisted of CD4+ T cells from PBMCs cultured with SARS-CoV-2 spike peptides, taken before COVID-19 vaccination. What this sample's cell subset or site label stands for: SARS-CoV-2 spike overlapping peptide pool stimulation. These receptors were obtained from a human donor who had a prior SARS-CoV-2 infection.

This clone was found once. V usage is TRBV7-2 and J usage is TRBJ1-4; TRBD1 matches 10 bases. The CDR3 length is 15 residues. The germline V gene has CDR1 SGHTA and CDR2 FQGNSA. V trimming: 5 bases; J trimming: 7 bases; junction bases outside the gene matches: 7. CDR3 in DNA: TGTGCCAGCAGCACACCGAGGACAGGGGGTGAAAAACTGTTTTTT. It yields the protein CASSTPRTGGEKLFF. The full variable domain, with the rest looked up from reference TRBV7-2 and TRBJ1-4, is GAGVSQSPSNKVTEKGKDVELRCDPISGHTALYWYRQSLGQGLEFLIYFQGNSAPDKSGLPSDRFSAERTGGSVSTLTIQRTQQEDSAVYLCASSTPRTGGEKLFFGSGTQLSVL.

The genes are TRBV28 and TRBJ1-1; no reliable D call. V was cut by 8 bases and J by 1 base, with 8 bases left in between. The CDR3 contains 12 residues. CDR1 is MDHEN and CDR2 is SYDVKM in the germline V gene. The CDR3 bases are TGTGCCAGCTATCAGAGGAACACTGAAGCTTTCTTT. It translates to CASYQRNTEAFF.

The rearrangement joins TRBV27 to TRBJ2-1, with D perhaps matching TRBD1 or TRBD2 (6 bases each). The CDR3 is 16 amino acids. V was clipped by 0 bases and J by 3 bases, with 12 bases between them. CDR1 is MNHEY and CDR2 is SMNVEV in the germline V gene (reference sequence). Written as DNA, the CDR3 is TGTGCCAGCAGTTTATCTTCCGGGGGCTTCTACAATGAGCAGTTCTTC. This encodes CASSLSSGGFYNEQFF.

The chain has TRBV19 and TRBJ2-1; 11 nucleotides match TRBD1. The junction had 7 bases not matched to a gene; V was cut back by 8 bases and J by 4 bases. Germline V gene data show CDR1 as LNHDA and CDR2 as SQIVND (reference sequence). The CDR3 spans 15 residues. Written as DNA, the CDR3 is TGTGCCAGTCGACTAGGGACAGGGGGTTACAATGAGCAGTTCTTC. It translates to CASRLGTGGYNEQFF.

The CDR3 is CASSLIPEVFGYTF. The CDR3 DNA reads as TGTGCCAGCAGCTTAATACCCGAGGTATTCGGCTACACCTTC. This chain links TRBV7-3 with TRBJ1-2; no firm D call. V lost 1 base, J lost 8 bases, and 14 bases lay in between. Per the germline V gene, CDR1 is SGHTA and CDR2 is FQGTGA. The CDR3 sequence is 14 residues long.

The chain recombines TRBV15 with TRBJ2-6; 9 bases are shared with TRBD1. V dropped 0 bases and J dropped 0; count of bases not matched to a gene: 9. CDR3 length equals 20 residues. CDR1 is LNHNV and CDR2 is YYDKDF in the germline V gene (reference sequence). CDR3 loop: CATSRDRTGQGFSGANVLTF. Written as DNA, the CDR3 is TGTGCCACCAGCAGAGATCGAACAGGACAGGGGTTCTCTGGGGCCAACGTCCTGACTTTC.

In nucleotides, the CDR3 is TGCGCCAGCAGCTTGGGCGCCGCAACTAATGAAAAACTGTTTTTT. This encodes CASSLGAATNEKLFF. The J gene is TRBJ1-4, the V gene TRBV5-1, with D unresolved. The V gene lost 0 bases and the J gene lost 0 bases, with 6 bases spanning the gap. CDR3 length equals 15 residues. CDR1 and CDR2 (germline): SGHRS, YFSETQ.